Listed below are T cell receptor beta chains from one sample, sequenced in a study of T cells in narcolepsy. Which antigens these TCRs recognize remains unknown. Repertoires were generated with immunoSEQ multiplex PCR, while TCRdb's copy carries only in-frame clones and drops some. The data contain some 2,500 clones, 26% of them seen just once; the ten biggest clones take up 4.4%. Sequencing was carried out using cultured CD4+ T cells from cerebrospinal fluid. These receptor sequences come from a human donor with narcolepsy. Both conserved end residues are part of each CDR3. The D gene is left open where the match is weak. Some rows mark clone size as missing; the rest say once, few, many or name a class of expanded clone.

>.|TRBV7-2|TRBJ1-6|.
CASSYRQDNSPLHF
TGTGCCAGCAGCTATAGACAGGATAATTCACCCCTCCACTTT
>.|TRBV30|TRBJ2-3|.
CAWSVLAIPTDTQYF
TGTGCCTGGAGTGTACTCGCCATCCCCACAGATACGCAGTATTTT
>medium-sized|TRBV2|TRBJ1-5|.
CASSEIGTGNQPQHF
TGTGCCAGCAGTGAAATCGGTACAGGGAATCAGCCCCAGCATTTT
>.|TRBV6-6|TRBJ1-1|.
CASSDPAEGAFF
TGTGCCAGCAGTGACCCCGCGGAGGGAGCTTTCTTT
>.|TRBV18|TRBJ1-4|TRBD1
CASSPPGTGGSEKLFF
TGTGCCAGCTCACCACCGGGGACAGGGGGATCCGAAAAACTGTTTTTT
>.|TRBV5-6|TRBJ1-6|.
CASRPSYAYNSPLHF
TGTGCCAGCAGACCGAGCTATGCCTATAATTCACCCCTCCACTTT
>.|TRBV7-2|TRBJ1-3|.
CASSPKYRTVGSGNTIYF
TGTGCCAGCAGCCCCAAATATCGGACGGTGGGCTCTGGAAACACCATATATTTT
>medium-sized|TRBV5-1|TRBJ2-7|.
CASSLGGAREQYF
TGCGCCAGCAGCTTGGGGGGGGCGAGGGAGCAGTACTTC
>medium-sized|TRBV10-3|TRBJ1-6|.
CAISVGSADSPLHF
TGTGCCATCAGTGTGGGGTCCGCGGATTCACCCCTCCACTTT
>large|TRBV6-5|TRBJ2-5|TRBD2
CASRLTSGAQETQYF
TGTGCCAGCCGTCTGACTAGCGGGGCCCAAGAGACCCAGTACTTC
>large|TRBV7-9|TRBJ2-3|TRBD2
CASSPSGNTDTQYF
TGTGCCAGCAGCCCGAGCGGGAACACAGATACGCAGTATTTT
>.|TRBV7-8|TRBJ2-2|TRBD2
CASSINRASLAGANTGELFF
TGTGCCAGCAGCATTAACAGGGCCTCGCTAGCGGGGGCCAACACCGGGGAGCTGTTTTTT
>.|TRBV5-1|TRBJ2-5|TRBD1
CASSLGGTGEQETQYF
TGCGCCAGCAGCTTGGGAGGGACAGGGGAGCAAGAGACCCAGTACTTC
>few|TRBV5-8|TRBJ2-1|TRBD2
CASSLPSGRVTYNEQFF
TGTGCCAGCAGCTTGCCTAGCGGGAGGGTAACCTACAATGAGCAGTTCTTC
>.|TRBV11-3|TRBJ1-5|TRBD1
CASSLVGQGEPQHF
TGTGCCAGCAGCTTAGTGGGACAGGGTGAGCCCCAGCATTTT
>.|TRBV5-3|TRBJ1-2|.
CARVGQVVRKIYGYTF
TGTGCCAGAGTCGGTCAAGTGGTGAGAAAGATCTATGGCTACACCTTC
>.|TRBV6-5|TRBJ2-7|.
CASSVNRVTDEQYF
TGTGCCAGCAGTGTAAACAGGGTAACCGACGAGCAGTACTTC
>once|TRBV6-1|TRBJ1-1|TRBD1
CASSSDRGYTEAFF
TGTGCCAGCAGCTCCGACAGGGGGTACACTGAAGCTTTCTTT
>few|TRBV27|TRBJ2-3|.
CASSSDSSTDTQYF
TGTGCCAGCAGTTCCGACAGTAGCACAGATACGCAGTATTTT
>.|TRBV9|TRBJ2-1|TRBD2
CASSVGTRGHNEQFF
TGTGCCAGCAGCGTAGGGACTAGAGGACACAATGAGCAGTTCTTC
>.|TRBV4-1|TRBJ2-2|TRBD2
CASSPPGTSVKSGELFF
TGCGCCAGCAGCCCACCCGGGACTAGCGTTAAATCCGGGGAGCTGTTTTTT
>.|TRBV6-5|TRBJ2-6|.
CAVQDSGANVLTF
TGTGCCGTACAGGACTCTGGGGCCAACGTCCTGACTTTC
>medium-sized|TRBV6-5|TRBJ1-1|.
CASSYSRGGGAEAFF
TGTGCCAGCAGTTACTCGAGAGGGGGAGGAGCTGAAGCTTTCTTT
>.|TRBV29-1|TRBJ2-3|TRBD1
CSVENNRGRGTDTQYF
TGCAGCGTAGAAAATAACAGGGGGCGAGGCACAGATACGCAGTATTTT
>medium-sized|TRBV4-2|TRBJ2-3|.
CASSQGPQQVISTDTQYF
TGTGCCAGCAGCCAAGGACCTCAACAAGTGATTAGCACAGATACGCAGTATTTT
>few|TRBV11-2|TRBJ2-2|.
CASSGVTNTGELFF
TGTGCCAGCAGTGGGGTCACGAACACCGGGGAGCTGTTTTTT